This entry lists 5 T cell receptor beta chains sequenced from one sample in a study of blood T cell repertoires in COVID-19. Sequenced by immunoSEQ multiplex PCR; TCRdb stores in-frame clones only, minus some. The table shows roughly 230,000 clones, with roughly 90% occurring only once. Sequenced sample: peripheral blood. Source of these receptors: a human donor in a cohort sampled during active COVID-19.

The CDR3 region is CASSGQLNNEQFF. DNA of the CDR3: TGTGCCAGCAGCGGACAACTTAACAATGAGCAGTTCTTC. The chain is built from TRBV12-3 or TRBV12-4 and TRBJ2-1; possible D gene TRBD1, 5 bases. The ends were cut back, 6 bases at V and 5 bases at J, with 11 bases in the middle. The CDR3 covers 13 residues.

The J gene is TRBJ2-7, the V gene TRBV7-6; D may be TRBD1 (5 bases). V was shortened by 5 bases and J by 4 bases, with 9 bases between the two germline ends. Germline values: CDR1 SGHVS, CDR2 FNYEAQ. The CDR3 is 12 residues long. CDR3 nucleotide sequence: TGTGCCAGCAGCCCAGGGTTTTACGAGCAGTACTTC. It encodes CASSPGFYEQYF.

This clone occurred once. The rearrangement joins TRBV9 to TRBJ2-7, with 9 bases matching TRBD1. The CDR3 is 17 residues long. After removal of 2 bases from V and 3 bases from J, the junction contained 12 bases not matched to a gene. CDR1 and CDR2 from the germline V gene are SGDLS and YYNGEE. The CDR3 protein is CASSVGLGTGNDYEQYF. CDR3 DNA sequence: TGTGCCAGCAGCGTGGGCCTCGGGACAGGGAATGACTACGAGCAGTACTTC.

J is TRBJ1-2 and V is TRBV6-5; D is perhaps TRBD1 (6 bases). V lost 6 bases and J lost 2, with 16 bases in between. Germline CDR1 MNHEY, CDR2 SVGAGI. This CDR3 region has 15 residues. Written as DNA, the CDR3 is TGTGCCAGCAGCCCATCGGGGGGGCGCAACTATGGCTACACCTTC. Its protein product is CASSPSGGRNYGYTF.

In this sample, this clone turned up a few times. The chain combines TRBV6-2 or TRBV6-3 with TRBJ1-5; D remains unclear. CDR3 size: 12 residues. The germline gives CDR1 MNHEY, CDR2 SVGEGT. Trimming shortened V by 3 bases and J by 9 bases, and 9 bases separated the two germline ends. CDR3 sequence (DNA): TGTGCCAGCAGTTATACTGCGGGGCCCCAGCATTTT. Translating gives CASSYTAGPQHF.